This T cell receptor beta chain was sequenced in a study of blood T cell repertoires in COVID-19. Whole-study context: Sites in the United States, Italy and Spain provided acute and convalescent COVID-19 samples.

The CDR3 length is 12 residues. After removal of 9 bases from V and 11 bases from J, the junction contained 10 bases not matched to a gene. The germline V gene encodes CDR1 LNHDA and CDR2 SQIVND (reference sequence). Sequencing used immunoSEQ multiplex PCR; TCRdb keeps in-frame clones, though not all of them. In the table there are approximately 200,000 clones, approximately 85% of which are singletons. The receptor was isolated from a man in his fifties or sixties with acute or convalescent COVID-19. Material for sequencing was peripheral blood. The chain uses TRBV19 and TRBJ1-5; TRBD1 agrees at 7 bases. The CDR3 region is CASQGGRGTQHF. CDR3 sequence (DNA): TGTGCCAGCCAGGGGGGCCGGGGGACCCAGCATTTT.